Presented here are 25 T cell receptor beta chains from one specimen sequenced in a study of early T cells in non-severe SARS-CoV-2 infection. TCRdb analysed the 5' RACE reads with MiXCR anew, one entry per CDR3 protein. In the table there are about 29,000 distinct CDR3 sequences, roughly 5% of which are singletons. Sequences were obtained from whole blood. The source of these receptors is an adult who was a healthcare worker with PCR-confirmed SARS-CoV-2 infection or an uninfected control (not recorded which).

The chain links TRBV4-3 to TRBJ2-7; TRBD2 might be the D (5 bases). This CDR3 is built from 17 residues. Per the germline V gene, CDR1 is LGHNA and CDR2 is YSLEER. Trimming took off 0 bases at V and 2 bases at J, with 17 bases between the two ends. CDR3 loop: CASSQDPGFGVTYEQYF. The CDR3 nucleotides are TGCGCCAGCAGCCAAGACCCGGGATTTGGTGTTACCTACGAGCAGTACTTC.

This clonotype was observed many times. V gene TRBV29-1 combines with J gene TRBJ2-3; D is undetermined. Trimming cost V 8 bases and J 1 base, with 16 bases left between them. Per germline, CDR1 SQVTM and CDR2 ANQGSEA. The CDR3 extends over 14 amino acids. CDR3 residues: CSFPTEMGTDTQYF. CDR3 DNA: TGCAGCTTTCCGACTGAGATGGGCACAGATACGCAGTATTTT.

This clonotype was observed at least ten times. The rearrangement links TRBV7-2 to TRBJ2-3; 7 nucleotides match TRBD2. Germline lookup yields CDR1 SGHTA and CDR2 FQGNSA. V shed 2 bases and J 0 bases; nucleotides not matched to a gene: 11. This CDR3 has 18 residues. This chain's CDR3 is CASSLLATAGLSTDTQYF. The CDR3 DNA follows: TGTGCCAGCAGCTTATTGGCCACAGCGGGGCTCAGCACAGATACGCAGTATTTT.

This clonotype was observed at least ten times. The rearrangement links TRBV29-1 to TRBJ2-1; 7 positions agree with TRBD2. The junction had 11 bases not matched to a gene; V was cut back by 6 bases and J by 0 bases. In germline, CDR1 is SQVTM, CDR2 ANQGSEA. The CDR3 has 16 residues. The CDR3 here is CSVDRLAQSSYNEQFF. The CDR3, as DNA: TGCAGCGTGGATAGACTAGCCCAGAGCTCCTACAATGAGCAGTTCTTC.

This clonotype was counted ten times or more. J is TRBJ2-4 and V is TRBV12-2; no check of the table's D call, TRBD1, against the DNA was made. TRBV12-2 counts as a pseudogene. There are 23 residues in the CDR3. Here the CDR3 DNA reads TGTGCAAGTCGCTTAAAGCTTGAGAGAGAGGAGGACAGCATTCCGTATAGCAAAAACATTCAGTACTTC. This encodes CASRLKLEREEDSIPYSKNIQYF.

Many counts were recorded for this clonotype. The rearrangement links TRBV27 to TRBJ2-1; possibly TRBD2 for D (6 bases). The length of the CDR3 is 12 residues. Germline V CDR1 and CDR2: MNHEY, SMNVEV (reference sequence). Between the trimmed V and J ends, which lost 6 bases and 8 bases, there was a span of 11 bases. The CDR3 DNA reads TGTGCCAGCAGGCGGGGTGAGGATGAGCAGTTCTTC. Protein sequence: CASRRGEDEQFF.

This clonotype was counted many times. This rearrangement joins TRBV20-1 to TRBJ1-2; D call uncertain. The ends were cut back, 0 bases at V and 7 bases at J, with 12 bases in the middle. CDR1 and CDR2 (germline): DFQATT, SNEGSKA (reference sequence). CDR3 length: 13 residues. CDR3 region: CSARDGMAGGYTF. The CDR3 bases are TGCAGTGCTAGAGATGGGATGGCGGGTGGCTACACCTTC.

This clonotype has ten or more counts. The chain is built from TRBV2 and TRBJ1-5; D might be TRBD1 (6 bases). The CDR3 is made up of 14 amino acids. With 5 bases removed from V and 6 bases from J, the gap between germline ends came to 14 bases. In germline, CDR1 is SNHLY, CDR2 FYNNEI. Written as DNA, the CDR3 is TGTGCCAGCAGTCAGGACAGTGTGAGTCAGCCCCAGCATTTT. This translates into CASSQDSVSQPQHF.

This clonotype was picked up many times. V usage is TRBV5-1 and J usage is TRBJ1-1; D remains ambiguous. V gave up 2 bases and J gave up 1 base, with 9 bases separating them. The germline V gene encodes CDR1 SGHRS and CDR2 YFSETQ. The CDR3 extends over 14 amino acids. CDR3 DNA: TGCGCCAGCAGCTTAACCCCGGGGAACACTGAAGCTTTCTTT. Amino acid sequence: CASSLTPGNTEAFF.

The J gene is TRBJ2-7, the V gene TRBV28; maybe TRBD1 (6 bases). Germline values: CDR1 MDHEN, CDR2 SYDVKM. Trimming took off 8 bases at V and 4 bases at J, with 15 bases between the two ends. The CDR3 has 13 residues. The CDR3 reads CASRHPQGYEQYF. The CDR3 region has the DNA TGTGCCAGCCGACACCCACAGGGATACGAGCAGTACTTC.

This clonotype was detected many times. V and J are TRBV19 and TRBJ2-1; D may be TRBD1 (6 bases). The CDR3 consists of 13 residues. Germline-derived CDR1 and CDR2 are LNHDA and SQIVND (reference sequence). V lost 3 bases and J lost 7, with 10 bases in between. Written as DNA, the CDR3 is TGTGCCAGTAGTATGGGTAGGGGGAATGAGCAGTTCTTC. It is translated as CASSMGRGNEQFF.

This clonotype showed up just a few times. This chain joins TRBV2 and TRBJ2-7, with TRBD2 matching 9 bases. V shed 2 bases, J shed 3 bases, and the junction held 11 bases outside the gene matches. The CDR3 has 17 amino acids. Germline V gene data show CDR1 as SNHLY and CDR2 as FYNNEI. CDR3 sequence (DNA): TGTGCCAGCAGTGAAATTTCGAGCCTAGCGGGATACTACGAGCAGTACTTC. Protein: CASSEISSLAGYYEQYF.

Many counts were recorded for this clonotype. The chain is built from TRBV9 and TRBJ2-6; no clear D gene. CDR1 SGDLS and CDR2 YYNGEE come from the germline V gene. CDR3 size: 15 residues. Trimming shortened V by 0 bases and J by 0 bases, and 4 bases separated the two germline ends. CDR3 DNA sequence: TGTGCCAGCAGCGTAGATCTCTCTGGGGCCAACGTCCTGACTTTC. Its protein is CASSVDLSGANVLTF.

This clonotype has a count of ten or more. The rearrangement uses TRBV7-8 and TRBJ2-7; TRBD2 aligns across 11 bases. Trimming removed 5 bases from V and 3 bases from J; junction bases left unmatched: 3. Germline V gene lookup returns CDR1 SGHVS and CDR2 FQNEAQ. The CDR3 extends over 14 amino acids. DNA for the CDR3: TGTGCCAGCAGCCAAGGGACTAGCGGCTACGAGCAGTACTTC. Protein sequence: CASSQGTSGYEQYF.

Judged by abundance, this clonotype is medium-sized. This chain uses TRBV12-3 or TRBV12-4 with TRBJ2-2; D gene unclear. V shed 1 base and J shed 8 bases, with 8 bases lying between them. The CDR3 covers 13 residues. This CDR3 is CASSLGTRGELFF. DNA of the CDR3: TGTGCCAGCAGTTTAGGGACGAGGGGGGAGCTGTTTTTT.

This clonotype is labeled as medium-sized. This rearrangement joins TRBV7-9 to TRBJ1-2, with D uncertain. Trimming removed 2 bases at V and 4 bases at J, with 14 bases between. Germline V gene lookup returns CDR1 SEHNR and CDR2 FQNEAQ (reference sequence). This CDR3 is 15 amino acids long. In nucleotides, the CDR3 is TGTGCCAGCAGCTTAAGCTTCAGCAGACTCTATGGCTACACCTTC. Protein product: CASSLSFSRLYGYTF.

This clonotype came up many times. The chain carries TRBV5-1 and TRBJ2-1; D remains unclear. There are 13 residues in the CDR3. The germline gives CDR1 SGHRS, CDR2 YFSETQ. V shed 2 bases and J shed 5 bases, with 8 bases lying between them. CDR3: CASSFYRDNEQFF. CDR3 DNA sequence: TGCGCCAGCAGCTTTTATAGGGACAATGAGCAGTTCTTC. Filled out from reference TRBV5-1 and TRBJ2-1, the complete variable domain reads KAGVTQTPRYLIKTRGQQVTLSCSPISGHRSVSWYQQTPGQGLQFLFEYFSETQRNKGNFPGRFSGRQFSNSRSEMNVSTLELGDSALYLCASSFYRDNEQFFGPGTRLTVL.

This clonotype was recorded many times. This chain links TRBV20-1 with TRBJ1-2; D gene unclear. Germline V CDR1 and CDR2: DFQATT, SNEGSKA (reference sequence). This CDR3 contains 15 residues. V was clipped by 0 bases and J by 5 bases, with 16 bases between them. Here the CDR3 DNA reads TGCAGTGCTAGAGAAATCGACCAATTGGGGTATGGCTACACCTTC. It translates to CSAREIDQLGYGYTF.

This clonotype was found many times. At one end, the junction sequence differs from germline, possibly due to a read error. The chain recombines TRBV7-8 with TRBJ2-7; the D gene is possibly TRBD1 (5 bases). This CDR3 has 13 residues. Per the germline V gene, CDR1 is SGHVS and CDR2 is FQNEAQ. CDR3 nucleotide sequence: TGTGCCAGCAGCTCAAGGGGCTCCAACGAGCAGTACTTC. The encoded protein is CASSSRGSNEQYF.

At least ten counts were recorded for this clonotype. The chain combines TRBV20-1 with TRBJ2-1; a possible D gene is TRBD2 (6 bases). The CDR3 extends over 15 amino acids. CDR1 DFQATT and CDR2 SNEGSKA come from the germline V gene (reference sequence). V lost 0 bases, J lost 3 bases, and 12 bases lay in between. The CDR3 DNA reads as TGCAGTGCTAGAGATGGTCGGGGGAACTACAATGAGCAGTTCTTC. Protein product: CSARDGRGNYNEQFF.

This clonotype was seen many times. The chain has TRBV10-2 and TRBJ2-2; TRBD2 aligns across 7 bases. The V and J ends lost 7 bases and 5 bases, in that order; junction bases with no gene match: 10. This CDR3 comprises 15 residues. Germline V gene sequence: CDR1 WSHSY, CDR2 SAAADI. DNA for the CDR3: TGCGCCAGCATAATCGAAGGGAGGGGAACCGGGGAGCTGTTTTTT. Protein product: CASIIEGRGTGELFF.

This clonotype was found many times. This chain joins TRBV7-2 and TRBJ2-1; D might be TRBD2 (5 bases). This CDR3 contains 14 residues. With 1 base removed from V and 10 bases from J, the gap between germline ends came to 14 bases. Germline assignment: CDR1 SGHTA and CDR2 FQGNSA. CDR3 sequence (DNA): TGTGCCAGCAGCTTAGATCGGGGTAAACGGGAGCAGTTCTTC. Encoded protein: CASSLDRGKREQFF.

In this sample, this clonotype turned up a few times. CDR3: CASSPMGSSKNIQYF. The CDR3 bases are TGTGCCAGCTCACCAATGGGTTCATCCAAAAACATTCAGTACTTC. V and J are TRBV18 and TRBJ2-4; D remains ambiguous. The CDR3 runs 15 residues. CDR1 and CDR2 from the germline V gene are KGHSH and LQKENI. With 2 bases removed from V and 2 bases from J, the gap between germline ends came to 10 bases.

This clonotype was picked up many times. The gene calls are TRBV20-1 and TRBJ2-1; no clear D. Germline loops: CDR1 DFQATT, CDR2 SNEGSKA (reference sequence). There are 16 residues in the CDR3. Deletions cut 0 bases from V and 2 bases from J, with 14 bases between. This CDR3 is CSARDSIWSPYNEQFF. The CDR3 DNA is TGCAGTGCTAGAGATTCCATCTGGAGTCCCTACAATGAGCAGTTCTTC.

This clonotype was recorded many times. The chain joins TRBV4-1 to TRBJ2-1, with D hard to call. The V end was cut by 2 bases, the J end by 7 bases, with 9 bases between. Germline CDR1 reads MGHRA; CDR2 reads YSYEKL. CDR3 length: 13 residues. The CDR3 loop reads CASSQSAWNEQFF. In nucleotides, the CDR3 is TGCGCCAGCAGCCAATCTGCGTGGAATGAGCAGTTCTTC.